These 25 T cell receptor beta chains originate from one sample sequenced in a study of blood T cell repertoires in COVID-19. Clones were read by immunoSEQ multiplex PCR, and TCRdb kept only the in-frame ones, dropping some. This sample has around 160,000 clones, with 84% found just once. The sample was PBMCs or T cells enriched from blood (not recorded which). Source of these receptors: a woman aged 45-59 years who had been exposed to COVID-19.

The table lists this clone with a few counts. The chain employs TRBV4-3 and TRBJ1-4; no definite D call. V dropped 8 bases and J dropped 0 bases, with 13 bases sitting between them. Germline-derived CDR1 and CDR2 are LGHNA and YSLEER. The length of the CDR3 is 15 residues. This chain's CDR3 is CASGGSDATNEKLFF. CDR3 nucleotide sequence: TGCGCCAGCGGCGGTTCGGATGCAACTAATGAAAAACTGTTTTTT.

The rearrangement links TRBV27 to TRBJ1-1, with 9 nucleotides matching TRBD1. V was pared by 7 bases and J by 1 base, with 4 bases of the junction left unmatched. CDR1 is MNHEY and CDR2 is SMNVEV in the germline V gene (reference sequence). The CDR3 is 14 amino acids. The CDR3 DNA sequence: TGTGCCAGCATGTTACAGGGGGCGAACACTGAAGCTTTCTTT. It is translated as CASMLQGANTEAFF.

About this clone itself: Relative to the germline gene, one junction end is altered; a read error may explain this. V gene TRBV2 combines with J gene TRBJ1-5; the match to TRBD1 covers 8 bases. The germline V gene has CDR1 SNHLY and CDR2 FYNNEI. The CDR3 sequence is 13 residues long. The CDR3 loop is CASGWTGNLPQHF. The CDR3 DNA reads as TGTGCCAGCGGTTGGACAGGGAATCTGCCCCAGCATTTT.

V is TRBV6-2 or TRBV6-3 and J is TRBJ2-2; 8 positions agree with TRBD1. Germline-derived CDR1 and CDR2 are MNHEY and SVGEGT. V shed 5 bases, J shed 6 bases, and the junction held 8 bases outside the gene matches. The CDR3 totals 15 residues. The DNA for the CDR3 is TGTGCCAGCAGTCTTACGACGGACAGGGCCGGGGAGCTGTTTTTT. Translation: CASSLTTDRAGELFF.

This clone has a single count. The chain employs TRBV6-5 and TRBJ1-5; 10 bases align to TRBD1. The CDR3 length is 15 residues. CDR1 and CDR2 (germline): MNHEY, SVGAGI. Losses at the gene ends were 5 bases for V and 6 bases for J; bases not matched to a gene: 7. In DNA form, the CDR3 reads TGTGCCAGCAGTCCTCTGGGGACAGGGGCTCAGCCCCAGCATTTT. It specifies CASSPLGTGAQPQHF.

This rearrangement joins TRBV11-2 to TRBJ2-3; no reliable D call. Germline lookup yields CDR1 SGHAT and CDR2 FQNNGV. The CDR3 loop spans 18 amino acids. V was shortened by 3 bases and J by 2 bases, with 21 bases between the two germline ends. The CDR3 is CASSLLMAASRLTDTQYF. The CDR3 DNA reads TGTGCCAGCAGCTTGTTGATGGCAGCCAGCAGACTCACAGATACGCAGTATTTT. Full variable domain (outside the CDR3, taken from reference TRBV11-2 and TRBJ2-3): EAGVAQSPRYKIIEKRQSVAFWCNPISGHATLYWYQQILGQGPKLLIQFQNNGVVDDSQLPKDRFSAERLKGVDSTLKIQPAKLEDSAVYLCASSLLMAASRLTDTQYFGPGTRLTVL.

This chain connects TRBV9 to TRBJ1-2, with a possible D match to TRBD1 (6 bases). Per germline, CDR1 SGDLS and CDR2 YYNGEE. Trimming removed 1 base from V and 4 bases from J, with 14 bases in between. CDR3 length equals 15 residues. CDR3 residues: CASSVRGSGSYGYTF. The DNA of the CDR3 is TGTGCCAGCAGCGTAAGGGGGAGTGGGTCCTATGGCTACACCTTC.

The V call is TRBV24-1, the J call TRBJ1-2, with D possibly being TRBD1 (6 bases). The CDR3 runs to 14 residues. Germline CDR1 KGHDR, CDR2 SFDVKD. V shed 3 bases and J shed 4 bases, with 11 bases lying between them. The CDR3 DNA is TGTGCCACCAGTGATAACAGGGTAGGCTATGGCTACACCTTC. It encodes CATSDNRVGYGYTF.

The genes are TRBV4-1 and TRBJ1-4; D is perhaps TRBD1 (5 bases). Trimming left V 1 base short and J 8 bases short, with 8 bases between. The germline V gene encodes CDR1 MGHRA and CDR2 YSYEKL. The CDR3 has 13 amino acids. In DNA, the CDR3 is TGCGCCAGCAGCCAAGTACCAGGGGAAAAACTGTTTTTT. It translates to CASSQVPGEKLFF.

This chain connects TRBV11-2 to TRBJ2-7, with no clear D. The length of the CDR3 is 17 residues. Germline V gene sequence: CDR1 SGHAT, CDR2 FQNNGV. Trimming took 0 bases from V and 4 from J, leaving 19 bases between them. DNA for the CDR3: TGTGCCAGCAGCTTAGATACTAACAAACCACGAGGATACGAGCAGTACTTC. Protein: CASSLDTNKPRGYEQYF. Full variable domain (outside the CDR3, taken from reference TRBV11-2 and TRBJ2-7): EAGVAQSPRYKIIEKRQSVAFWCNPISGHATLYWYQQILGQGPKLLIQFQNNGVVDDSQLPKDRFSAERLKGVDSTLKIQPAKLEDSAVYLCASSLDTNKPRGYEQYFGPGTRLTVT.

This clone was found a few times. V and J are TRBV7-2 and TRBJ2-3, with D possibly matching TRBD2 (6 bases). V lost 4 bases, J lost 14 bases, and 16 bases lay in between. The CDR3 sequence is 12 residues long. Germline V CDR1 and CDR2: SGHTA, FQGNSA. The CDR3 bases are TGTGCCAGCAGCTACAACCCGGGACTCGCGTATTTT. This translates into CASSYNPGLAYF. Full variable domain (missing parts from reference TRBV7-2 and TRBJ2-3): GAGVSQSPSNKVTEKGKDVELRCDPISGHTALYWYRQSLGQGLEFLIYFQGNSAPDKSGLPSDRFSAERTGGSVSTLTIQRTQQEDSAVYLCASSYNPGLAYFGPGTRLTVL.

This clone was seen a handful of times. V gene TRBV18 combines with J gene TRBJ1-3; D is ambiguous. This CDR3 has 17 residues. Germline assignment: CDR1 KGHSH and CDR2 LQKENI. Trimming shortened V by 1 base and J by 0 bases, and 13 bases separated the two germline ends. CDR3 protein: CASSPLPHSNSGNTIYF. In nucleotides, the CDR3 is TGTGCCAGCTCACCACTTCCCCACAGCAACTCTGGAAACACCATATATTTT. Full variable domain (rest looked up from reference TRBV18 and TRBJ1-3): NAGVMQNPRHLVRRRGQEARLRCSPMKGHSHVYWYRQLPEEGLKFMVYLQKENIIDESGMPKERFSAEFPKEGPSILRIQQVVRGDSAAYFCASSPLPHSNSGNTIYFGEGSWLTVV.

The chain joins TRBV3-1 (or the pseudogene TRBV3-2) to TRBJ1-1, with TRBD1 identical over 7 bases. The CDR3 spans 15 residues. V trimming: 1 base; J trimming: 8 bases; junction bases outside the gene matches: 10. CDR1 and CDR2 (germline): LGHDT, YNNKEL (reference sequence). Written as DNA, the CDR3 is TGTGCCAGCAGCCAAGCACGCGGGACAGCGACCGAAGCTTTCTTT. Protein sequence: CASSQARGTATEAFF.

In DNA form, the CDR3 reads TGTGCCAGCAGCCGGGGGACAGAGAGTAACTATGGCTACACCTTC. The encoded protein is CASSRGTESNYGYTF. The chain links TRBV7-2 to TRBJ1-2, with TRBD1 matching over 7 bases. In germline, CDR1 is SGHTA, CDR2 FQGNSA. The CDR3 covers 15 residues. Losses at the gene ends were 5 bases for V and 1 base for J; bases not matched to a gene: 7.

The genes are TRBV25-1 and TRBJ1-2; 9 bases fit TRBD1. The germline gives CDR1 MGHDK, CDR2 SYGVNS. This CDR3 is 15 amino acids long. J gave up 8 bases and V 4 bases, and 11 bases lay outside the gene matches. CDR3 sequence: CASSGGDRAVYGYTF. The CDR3 region has the DNA TGTGCCAGCAGTGGTGGGGACAGGGCGGTGTACGGCTACACCTTC.

The chain carries TRBV21-1 and TRBJ2-2; the table gives TRBD1 as D, unverified against the DNA. TRBV21-1 is assigned pseudogene status. The CDR3 spans 16 residues. DNA for the CDR3: TGTGCCAGCAGCAAAGAGCGGGACAGGATCACCGGGGAGCTGTTTTTT. Encoded protein: CASSKERDRITGELFF.

The V and J genes are TRBV5-4 and TRBJ2-3; 8 nucleotides line up with TRBD1. This CDR3 is 15 amino acids long. Germline V gene sequence: CDR1 SGHNT, CDR2 YYREEE (reference sequence). Germline trimming cut 4 bases from V and 0 bases from J; bases unmatched to any gene: 4. Written as DNA, the CDR3 is TGTGCCAGCAGCCCGACAGGGGCTAGCACAGATACGCAGTATTTT. Translation gives CASSPTGASTDTQYF.

The table lists this clone with a few counts. The chain joins TRBV4-1 to TRBJ1-6; TRBD1 matches at 9 bases. The CDR3 contains 16 residues. Germline lookup yields CDR1 MGHRA and CDR2 YSYEKL. V lost 0 bases and J lost 7; bases outside the gene matches: 4. The CDR3 loop is CASSQDPGTGNSPLHF. For the CDR3, the DNA is TGCGCCAGCAGCCAAGATCCTGGGACAGGGAATTCACCCCTCCACTTT.

The V call is TRBV10-3, the J call TRBJ1-1; 8 bases fit TRBD1. Germline V lookup: CDR1 ENHRY, CDR2 SYGVKD. This CDR3 has 16 amino acids. V was pared by 3 bases and J by 1 base, with 7 bases of the junction left unmatched. This CDR3 reads CAISDSPGTGNTEAFF. CDR3 in DNA: TGTGCCATCAGTGATTCGCCCGGGACAGGGAACACTGAAGCTTTCTTT.

About this clone: This sample includes further DNA sequences coding for the same CDR3. The chain recombines TRBV9 with TRBJ1-1; D possibly corresponds to TRBD1 (5 bases). Germline V gene sequence: CDR1 SGDLS, CDR2 YYNGEE. The CDR3 is made up of 13 amino acids. Trimming stripped 2 bases from V and 0 bases from J, with 5 bases between. As DNA, the CDR3 is TGTGCCAGCAGCGTGACAGTGAACACTGAAGCTTTCTTT. Translation: CASSVTVNTEAFF. Together with reference TRBV9 and TRBJ1-1, the CDR3 gives the full variable domain: DSGVTQTPKHLITATGQRVTLRCSPRSGDLSVYWYQQSLDQGLQFLIQYYNGEERAKGNILERFSAQQFPDLHSELNLSSLELGDSALYFCASSVTVNTEAFFGQGTRLTVV.

This clone appeared a single time. The chain links TRBV19 to TRBJ1-2, with D perhaps TRBD1 (5 bases). Trimming stripped 3 bases from V and 3 bases from J, with 8 bases between. The CDR3 contains 13 residues. Germline values: CDR1 LNHDA, CDR2 SQIVND (reference sequence). CDR3 coding DNA: TGTGCCAGTAGTATGGCACAGGACTATGGCTACACCTTC. Translating it yields CASSMAQDYGYTF.

This clone was seen only once. V and J are TRBV6-5 and TRBJ1-1; the D is unclear. Germline lookup yields CDR1 MNHEY and CDR2 SVGAGI. The length of the CDR3 is 12 residues. V was shortened by 8 bases and J by 3 bases, with 10 bases between the two germline ends. In DNA form, the CDR3 reads TGTGCCAGCGCGAAGGAGTACACTGAAGCTTTCTTT. This translates into CASAKEYTEAFF.

This clone was counted once. The gene calls are TRBV19 and TRBJ1-5; 7 bases line up with TRBD1. J gave up 7 bases and V 10 bases, and 10 bases lay outside the gene matches. The CDR3 is 13 residues long. Per the germline V gene, CDR1 is LNHDA and CDR2 is SQIVND (reference sequence). For the CDR3, the DNA is TGTGCCACCAGACAGGGTTCGGGCCAGCCCCAGCATTTT. Translating it yields CATRQGSGQPQHF.

CDR3 protein: CATGAGGRTDTQYF. As DNA, the CDR3 is TGTGCCACGGGAGCGGGGGGCCGCACAGATACGCAGTATTTT. V is TRBV28 and J is TRBJ2-3; 9 bases match TRBD2. The CDR3 totals 14 residues. The V gene end was trimmed by 10 bases and the J gene end by 1 base; junction bases not matched to a gene: 6. Germline CDR1 reads MDHEN; CDR2 reads SYDVKM.

The gene calls are TRBV7-2 and TRBJ1-1; no reliable D call. Germline V gives CDR1 SGHTA, CDR2 FQGNSA. The V gene lost 1 base and the J gene lost 6 bases, with 12 bases spanning the gap. This CDR3 has 14 residues. CDR3 in DNA: TGTGCCAGCAGCTTAGTATGGACTCAGGCTGAAGCTTTCTTT. As protein: CASSLVWTQAEAFF.